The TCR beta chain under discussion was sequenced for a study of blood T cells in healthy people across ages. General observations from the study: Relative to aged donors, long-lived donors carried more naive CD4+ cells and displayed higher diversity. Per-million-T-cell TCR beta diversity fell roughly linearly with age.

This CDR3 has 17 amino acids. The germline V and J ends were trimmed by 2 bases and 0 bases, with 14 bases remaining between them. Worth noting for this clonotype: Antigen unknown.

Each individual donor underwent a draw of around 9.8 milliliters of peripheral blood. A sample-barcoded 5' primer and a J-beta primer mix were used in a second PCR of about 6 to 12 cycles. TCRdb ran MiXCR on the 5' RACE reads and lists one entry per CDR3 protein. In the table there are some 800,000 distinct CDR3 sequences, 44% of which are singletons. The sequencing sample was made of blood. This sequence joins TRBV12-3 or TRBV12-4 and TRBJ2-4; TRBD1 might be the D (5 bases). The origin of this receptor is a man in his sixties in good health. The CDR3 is CASSLRGQRLAKNIQYF. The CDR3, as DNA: TGTGCCAGCAGTTTACGTGGACAACGCCTAGCCAAAAACATTCAGTACTTC.